This record covers a single T cell receptor (beta chain). Measured with immunoSEQ multiplex PCR; TCRdb has only the in-frame clones, and not every one. This table has tens of thousands of clones, 65% to 80% appearing once. This record comes from a study of blood T cell repertoires in COVID-19. This clonotype was obtained from a human donor in a cohort sampled during active COVID-19. The source material was peripheral blood.

CDR3: CASSTDRPPGNEQFF. For the CDR3, the DNA is TGTGCCAGCAGCACAGACAGACCGCCCGGCAATGAGCAGTTCTTC. The chain is built from TRBV7-2 and TRBJ2-1; the D gene is possibly TRBD1 (5 bases). Germline-derived CDR1 and CDR2 are SGHTA and FQGNSA. This CDR3 spans 15 amino acids. Trimming cost V 5 bases and J 6 bases, with 17 bases left between them.